Listed below are T cell receptor beta chains from one sample, sequenced in a study of beta chain features in type 1 diabetes. Profiling relied on immunoSEQ multiplex PCR, and the TCRdb table lists in-frame clones only, not all of them. The table lists 20,000 to 30,000 clones, 69% of them singletons. Material for sequencing was Tregs from blood. Every receptor here comes from a young man with type 1 diabetes. The CDR3 runs from the conserved cysteine through the conserved F or W. The order of the fields is D gene, clone size, J gene, V gene, CDR3 protein, CDR3 DNA. D genes are given only for firm matches. Where a row states a size, it is once, few, many or the class of an expanded clone; other rows omit it.

TRBD1,NA,TRBJ1-6,TRBV2,CASRAHRDRGQGGNSPLHF,TGTGCCAGCAGGGCGCACCGGGACAGGGGGCAAGGGGGAAATTCACCCCTCCACTTT
TRBD1,NA,TRBJ2-7,TRBV18,CASSQDRAPYEQYF,TGTGCCAGCTCACAGGACAGGGCTCCCTACGAGCAGTACTTC
NA,NA,TRBJ2-1,TRBV5-4,CASSPLRGSEQFF,TGTGCCAGCAGCCCCCTCAGAGGGTCGGAGCAGTTCTTC
TRBD1,few,TRBJ2-5,TRBV28,CASSKGQGRETQYF,TGTGCCAGCAGTAAAGGACAGGGGCGGGAGACCCAGTACTTC
TRBD1,NA,TRBJ2-1,TRBV7-9,CASSLGQGAGEQFF,TGTGCCAGCAGCTTAGGACAGGGGGCAGGGGAGCAGTTCTTC
NA,NA,TRBJ1-1,TRBV11-2,CASRLSMNTEAFF,TGTGCCAGCAGGTTGTCCATGAACACTGAAGCTTTCTTT
NA,NA,TRBJ2-1,TRBV6-5,CASSYRSIYNEQFF,TGTGCCAGCAGTTATCGCAGTATCTACAATGAGCAGTTCTTC
TRBD1,NA,TRBJ2-7,TRBV28,CASRRQGSYEQYF,TGTGCGAGTAGAAGACAGGGGTCCTACGAGCAGTACTTC
NA,NA,TRBJ2-1,TRBV5-1,CASSLGPLGSNEQFF,TGCGCCAGCAGCTTGGGACCCCTAGGTTCCAATGAGCAGTTCTTC
TRBD1,NA,TRBJ1-2,TRBV6-5,CASSWTGADYGYTF,TGTGCCAGCAGTTGGACAGGGGCGGACTATGGCTACACCTTC
NA,NA,TRBJ2-2,TRBV7-2,CASSWTGTVNTGELFF,TGTGCCAGCAGCTGGACCGGGACTGTGAACACCGGGGAGCTGTTTTTT
NA,few,TRBJ1-1,TRBV29-1,CSALQGNTEAFF,TGCAGCGCTTTACAGGGGAACACTGAAGCTTTCTTT
NA,NA,TRBJ2-7,TRBV7-9,CASSLATGAYEQYF,TGTGCCAGCAGCTTAGCTACGGGGGCCTACGAGCAGTACTTC
TRBD1,NA,TRBJ2-1,TRBV15,CATSSDTGGRSYNEQFF,TGTGCCACCAGCAGTGATACAGGGGGGCGCTCCTACAATGAGCAGTTCTTC
NA,NA,TRBJ2-5,TRBV5-1,CASRSRGQETQYF,TGCGCCAGCAGGAGCAGGGGACAAGAGACCCAGTACTTC
TRBD1,NA,TRBJ1-2,TRBV2,CASSQDRGNGYTF,TGTGCCAGCAGCCAGGACAGGGGGAATGGCTACACCTTC
NA,NA,TRBJ2-7,TRBV5-1,CASSWGPGYEQYF,TGCGCCAGCAGCTGGGGCCCGGGTTACGAGCAGTACTTC
NA,NA,TRBJ1-2,TRBV18,CASSPPLGGYGYTF,TGTGCCAGCTCACCACCCCTCGGAGGGTATGGCTACACCTTC
NA,few,TRBJ2-5,TRBV28,CASSLAGDEETQYF,TGTGCCAGCAGTCTAGCAGGGGATGAGGAGACCCAGTACTTC
NA,NA,TRBJ2-2,TRBV5-1,CASSSQGNTGELFF,TGCGCCAGCAGCTCCCAGGGAAACACCGGGGAGCTGTTTTTT
TRBD1,NA,TRBJ1-5,TRBV30,CAWSVSPGGREPQHF,TGTGCCTGGAGTGTGTCCCCAGGGGGCAGGGAGCCCCAGCATTTT
NA,NA,TRBJ2-5,TRBV5-1,CASSLYFGGETQYF,TGCGCCAGCAGCTTGTATTTCGGGGGAGAGACCCAGTACTTC
NA,NA,TRBJ1-1,TRBV4-3,CASSQDPGGDTEAFF,TGCGCCAGCAGCCAAGATCCGGGGGGAGACACTGAAGCTTTCTTT
TRBD1,NA,TRBJ1-2,TRBV9,CASSALTGGILYGYTF,TGTGCCAGCAGCGCACTAACAGGGGGGATATTGTATGGCTACACCTTC
NA,NA,TRBJ2-3,TRBV11-2,CASSRGTDTQYF,TGTGCCAGCAGCCGCGGGACAGATACGCAGTATTTT
TRBD2,NA,TRBJ2-7,TRBV5-5,CASSLSGLAGLYEQYF,TGTGCCAGCAGCTTGTCTGGACTAGCGGGCCTCTACGAGCAGTACTTC